This entry lists 20 T cell receptor beta chains sequenced from one sample in a study of ipilimumab plus nivolumab after autologous stem cell transplantation (dated by TCRdb to about 2021). Receptor amplification or capture employed the immunoSEQ multiplex PCR assay. TCRdb holds this immuneACCESS table with in-frame rearrangements only. Some clones are missing; in checked studies, unresolved V genes explain under half, and the rest has no known cause. For this sample there are roughly 20,000 clones; about 80% appear just once. The ten biggest clones cover roughly 20% of the sample. The material sequenced was PBMCs, taken in a trial of ipilimumab plus nivolumab as post-transplant consolidation. These receptors all come from a male donor with diffuse large B-cell lymphoma.

In its sample, this clone ranks as medium-sized. V usage is TRBV2 and J usage is TRBJ1-6; 8 nucleotides align to TRBD1. The trim removed 10 bases at V and 6 bases at J, leaving 8 bases unmatched. This CDR3 contains 14 residues. CDR1 is SNHLY and CDR2 is FYNNEI in the germline V gene. This CDR3 reads CANARGQANSPLHF. DNA of the CDR3: TGTGCCAACGCCCGGGGACAGGCTAATTCACCCCTCCACTTT.

This clone was detected once. The chain uses TRBV27 and TRBJ2-2, with 7 bases identical to TRBD1. V shed 7 bases, J shed 5 bases, and the junction held 10 bases outside the gene matches. Germline CDR1 is MNHEY and CDR2 is SMNVEV (reference sequence). The CDR3 spans 15 residues. The CDR3 protein is CASKTDRSLTGELFF. The CDR3, as DNA: TGTGCCAGCAAAACGGACAGGTCCCTTACCGGGGAGCTGTTTTTT.

This clone is judged large. The V call is TRBV9, the J call TRBJ2-3; TRBD2 agrees at 8 bases. The CDR3 is 16 amino acids. V trimming: 4 bases; J trimming: 2 bases; junction bases outside the gene matches: 9. The germline V gene encodes CDR1 SGDLS and CDR2 YYNGEE. In DNA form, the CDR3 reads TGTGCCAGCAGCTTGTCCGGGGGGGCTACCACAGATACGCAGTATTTT. This translates into CASSLSGGATTDTQYF.

DNA for the CDR3: TGCAGCGTTGGAGGGATGGCGGATGAAAAACTGTTTTTT. Protein sequence: CSVGGMADEKLFF. The rearrangement links TRBV29-1 to TRBJ1-4; D unclear. The CDR3 is 13 amino acids. CDR1 is SQVTM, CDR2 ANQGSEA, per germline. The ends were cut back, 4 bases at V and 6 bases at J, with 12 bases in the middle.

The V call is TRBV11-2, the J call TRBJ2-5; 8 positions agree with TRBD1. Germline V gene data show CDR1 as SGHAT and CDR2 as FQNNGV. This CDR3 has 15 residues. With 5 bases clipped from V and 5 bases from J, the junction kept 10 bases outside the gene matches. The CDR3 sequence is CASSPTTGDGETQYF. The CDR3 DNA is TGTGCCAGCAGCCCGACGACAGGGGACGGCGAGACCCAGTACTTC.

This chain uses TRBV6-5 with TRBJ1-1; D is undetermined. CDR1 is MNHEY and CDR2 is SVGAGI in the germline V gene. V was pared by 3 bases and J by 1 base, with 9 bases between. The CDR3 covers 14 residues. The CDR3 protein is CASSYKYRNTEAFF. The CDR3 coding sequence is TGTGCCAGCAGTTATAAGTACAGGAACACTGAAGCTTTCTTT.

The chain joins TRBV5-1 to TRBJ2-3, with D possibly being TRBD1 (6 bases). This CDR3 is 15 amino acids long. CDR1 SGHRS and CDR2 YFSETQ come from the germline V gene. Trimming removed 0 bases at V and 3 bases at J, with 11 bases between. CDR3 sequence (DNA): TGCGCCAGCAGCTTGGGGCAGGGGTATACAGATACGCAGTATTTT. It is translated as CASSLGQGYTDTQYF.

This clone showed up just a few times. V usage is TRBV9 and J usage is TRBJ2-6; unclear D gene. The CDR3 extends over 16 amino acids. Germline V gene sequence: CDR1 SGDLS, CDR2 YYNGEE. V lost 3 bases, J lost 3 bases, and 13 bases lay in between. The chain's CDR3 is CASSALGLLGANVLTF. The CDR3 region has the DNA TGTGCCAGCAGCGCTCTCGGATTGCTTGGGGCCAACGTCCTGACTTTC. The variable domain in full, with the rest retrieved from reference TRBV9 and TRBJ2-6, is DSGVTQTPKHLITATGQRVTLRCSPRSGDLSVYWYQQSLDQGLQFLIQYYNGEERAKGNILERFSAQQFPDLHSELNLSSLELGDSALYFCASSALGLLGANVLTFGAGSRLTVL.

J is TRBJ2-3 and V is TRBV7-8; 10 bases map to TRBD2. The CDR3 is 18 residues long. Germline values: CDR1 SGHVS, CDR2 FQNEAQ. After removal of 1 base from V and 6 bases from J, the junction contained 13 bases not matched to a gene. The CDR3: CASSLGGFSGGPLDTQYF. CDR3 DNA sequence: TGTGCCAGCAGCTTAGGTGGATTTAGCGGGGGGCCCCTGGATACGCAGTATTTT.

The J gene is TRBJ1-4, the V gene TRBV6-5; D may be TRBD1 (5 bases). There are 14 residues in the CDR3. Germline lookup yields CDR1 MNHEY and CDR2 SVGAGI. Trimming left V 6 bases short and J 8 bases short, with 16 bases between. As DNA, the CDR3 is TGTGCCAGCAGAACTCCGGGGAGGGGCGAAAAACTGTTTTTT. Protein product: CASRTPGRGEKLFF.

V is TRBV6-1 and J is TRBJ1-4; the match to TRBD1 covers 7 bases. After removal of 3 bases from V and 7 bases from J, the junction contained 5 bases not matched to a gene. Per the germline V gene, CDR1 is MNHNS and CDR2 is SASEGT. The CDR3 contains 14 residues. CDR3 protein: CASSEGGTAEKLFF. The CDR3 coding sequence is TGTGCCAGCAGTGAGGGGGGGACAGCTGAAAAACTGTTTTTT.

The chain joins TRBV12-5 to TRBJ2-7, with unresolved D. Trimming removed 6 bases from V and 5 bases from J, with 20 bases in between. The CDR3 consists of 15 residues. Germline V gene sequence: CDR1 LGHNT, CDR2 FRNRAP. The chain's CDR3 is CASGTNERGFHEQYF. CDR3 in DNA: TGTGCTAGTGGGACGAATGAGCGTGGTTTCCACGAGCAGTACTTC. The full variable domain, with the rest looked up from reference TRBV12-5 and TRBJ2-7, is DARVTQTPRHKVTEMGQEVTMRCQPILGHNTVFWYRQTMMQGLELLAYFRNRAPLDDSGMPKDRFSAEMPDATLATLKIQPSEPRDSAVYFCASGTNERGFHEQYFGPGTRLTVT.

V usage is TRBV19 and J usage is TRBJ1-1, with TRBD1 matching over 8 bases. CDR3 length: 14 amino acids. Germline V lookup: CDR1 LNHDA, CDR2 SQIVND (reference sequence). V trimming: 7 bases; J trimming: 3 bases; junction bases outside the gene matches: 7. The CDR3 nucleotides read TGTGCCAGTAAGGGACAGGCTTTTTACACTGAAGCTTTCTTT. This codes for CASKGQAFYTEAFF.

The chain joins TRBV5-6 to TRBJ2-7; D ambiguous. Trimming shortened V by 2 bases and J by 5 bases, and 8 bases separated the two germline ends. CDR1 is SGHDT, CDR2 YYEEEE, per germline. The CDR3 has 12 amino acids. The CDR3 region is CASSFDRNEQYF. The CDR3 region has the DNA TGTGCCAGCAGCTTTGATAGGAACGAGCAGTACTTC.

This chain connects TRBV14 to TRBJ1-6; D is unclear. Trimming shortened V by 0 bases and J by 4 bases, and 7 bases separated the two germline ends. CDR3 length equals 15 residues. Germline V gene data show CDR1 as SGHDN and CDR2 as FVKESK. CDR3 nucleotide sequence: TGTGCCAGCAGCCAAGATTTCGGGTATAATTCACCCCTCCACTTT. It translates to CASSQDFGYNSPLHF. Full variable domain (remainder filled in from reference TRBV14 and TRBJ1-6): EAGVTQFPSHSVIEKGQTVTLRCDPISGHDNLYWYRRVMGKEIKFLLHFVKESKQDESGMPNNRFLAERTGGTYSTLKVQPAELEDSGVYFCASSQDFGYNSPLHFGNGTRLTVT.

The CDR3 region has the DNA TGCGCCAGCAGCCTGGACAGGGTTGAGACCCAGTACTTC. Translated: CASSLDRVETQYF. V usage is TRBV5-1 and J usage is TRBJ2-5; 8 bases map to TRBD1. Germline trimming cut 4 bases from V and 5 bases from J; bases unmatched to any gene: 4. CDR3 size: 13 residues. Germline V gene sequence: CDR1 SGHRS, CDR2 YFSETQ.

The CDR3 DNA reads as TGTGCCAGCAGCTTGGCATCAGGCGCCTATAATTCACCCCTCCACTTT. It codes for CASSLASGAYNSPLHF. This chain joins TRBV5-4 and TRBJ1-6, with no clear D. The CDR3 runs to 16 residues. Germline CDR1 SGHNT, CDR2 YYREEE (reference sequence). V was trimmed by 0 bases and J by 2 bases, leaving 9 bases between them.

The rearrangement joins TRBV13 to TRBJ2-7, with TRBD1 matching 8 bases. The CDR3 consists of 15 residues. J was trimmed by 7 bases and V by 5 bases; bases with no gene match: 13. Germline loops: CDR1 PRHDT, CDR2 FYEKMQ (reference sequence). CDR3 protein: CASSTNGQGGREQYF. CDR3 coding DNA: TGTGCCAGCAGCACCAACGGACAGGGCGGTCGGGAGCAGTACTTC.

V is TRBV4-3 and J is TRBJ1-2; D may be TRBD1 (6 bases). The CDR3 consists of 15 residues. V lost 4 bases to trimming and J lost 7 bases, with 19 bases between them. Germline loops: CDR1 LGHNA, CDR2 YSLEER. For the CDR3, the DNA is TGCGCCAGCAGCCGCCAAGGAAGGGGGGAGGTTGGCTACACCTTC. Its protein is CASSRQGRGEVGYTF.

The rearrangement uses TRBV27 and TRBJ1-5, with D perhaps TRBD1 (6 bases). V was clipped by 6 bases and J by 0 bases, with 18 bases between them. The germline CDR1 and CDR2 sequences are MNHEY and SMNVEV (reference sequence). The CDR3 is made up of 17 amino acids. The CDR3: CASRSRGALYSNQPQHF. Written as DNA, the CDR3 is TGTGCCAGCAGATCCAGGGGAGCGCTATATAGCAATCAGCCCCAGCATTTT.